The 28 T cell receptor beta chains in this list originate from one sample, sequenced in a study of blood T cells in healthy people across ages. Combining a sample-barcoded 5' primer with a J-beta primer mix, a second PCR ran for roughly 7 to 11 cycles. TCRdb re-analysed the 5' RACE reads in MiXCR, keeping a single row per CDR3 protein. The repertoire holds some 800,000 distinct CDR3 sequences, with under 45% as singletons. The sequencing sample was made of blood. The receptors originated from a man aged 55 to 69 in good health.

This clonotype was seen more than once but under ten times. This rearrangement joins TRBV6-1 to TRBJ1-2, with 7 bases aligning to TRBD1. CDR1 is MNHNS and CDR2 is SASEGT in the germline V gene. The CDR3 is 14 residues long. Losses at the gene ends were 3 bases for V and 5 bases for J; bases not matched to a gene: 6. The CDR3 DNA follows: TGTGCCAGCAGTGAGCACCGGACAGGTTATGGCTACACCTTC. Its protein product is CASSEHRTGYGYTF.

V gene TRBV7-9 combines with J gene TRBJ2-7; tentative D call: TRBD2 (5 bases). The CDR3 has 13 residues. Germline V gene sequence: CDR1 SEHNR, CDR2 FQNEAQ (reference sequence). The CDR3 nucleotides are TGTGCTACCGTCGGAGGAAATACCTACGAGCAGTACTTC. It translates to CATVGGNTYEQYF.

This clonotype was detected only a few times. The V gene is TRBV24-1, the J gene TRBJ2-4; D might be TRBD1 (6 bases). V was trimmed by 7 bases and J by 7 bases, leaving 10 bases between them. Germline V gene data show CDR1 as KGHDR and CDR2 as SFDVKD. This CDR3 is built from 12 residues. CDR3 amino acids: CATSQGLNIQYF. The CDR3 region has the DNA TGTGCCACCAGCCAGGGGCTGAACATTCAGTACTTC.

This clonotype was picked up a small number of times. The rearrangement links TRBV10-3 to TRBJ2-6; 9 bases line up with TRBD1. V was pared by 3 bases and J by 4 bases, with 4 bases of the junction left unmatched. Germline CDR1 is ENHRY and CDR2 is SYGVKD. The CDR3 is made up of 16 amino acids. In DNA, the CDR3 is TGTGCCATCAGTGATGGGACAGGGTACGGGGCCAACGTCCTGACTTTC. It translates to CAISDGTGYGANVLTF.

This clonotype has at least ten counts. The CDR3 DNA reads TGCAGCGTTGATTTGTTGGGAACCGACGAGCAGTACTTC. This gives the protein CSVDLLGTDEQYF. The chain couples TRBV29-1 to TRBJ2-7; D remains unclear. Trimming removed 3 bases from V and 5 bases from J, with 14 bases in between. The CDR3 is made up of 13 amino acids. Germline CDR1 is SQVTM and CDR2 is ANQGSEA.

V gene TRBV3-1 combines with J gene TRBJ2-7; a weak D match, TRBD1 (6 bases). V lost 0 bases to trimming and J lost 2 bases, with 14 bases between them. The length of the CDR3 is 16 residues. In germline, CDR1 is LGHDT, CDR2 YNNKEL (reference sequence). The chain's CDR3 is CASSQELPGATYEQYF. The CDR3 coding sequence is TGTGCCAGCAGCCAAGAGCTTCCAGGGGCTACCTACGAGCAGTACTTC.

This clonotype was found a few times. The genes are TRBV30 and TRBJ2-7; 10 nucleotides line up with TRBD2. Germline V CDR1 and CDR2: GTSNPN, SVGIG (reference sequence). Trimming at V came to 3 bases and at J to 6 bases, leaving 8 bases not matched to a gene. This CDR3 is built from 14 residues. CDR3 residues: CAWSTGASGSEQYF. The CDR3 DNA follows: TGTGCCTGGAGCACGGGGGCTAGCGGGAGCGAGCAGTACTTC. The full variable domain, rest sourced from reference TRBV30 and TRBJ2-7, is SQTIHQWPATLVQPVGSPLSLECTVEGTSNPNLYWYRQAAGRGLQLLFYSVGIGQISSEVPQNLSASRPQDRQFILSSKKLLLSDSGFYLCAWSTGASGSEQYFGPGTRLTVT.

The rearrangement uses TRBV5-1 and TRBJ1-2; D possibly corresponds to TRBD1 (5 bases). Germline lookup yields CDR1 SGHRS and CDR2 YFSETQ. The CDR3 loop spans 17 amino acids. Trimming stripped 0 bases from V and 7 bases from J, with 22 bases between. The CDR3 bases are TGCGCCAGCAGCTTGGATGGTGGGCAGGGCCGGAGGGGTGGCTACACCTTC. This codes for CASSLDGGQGRRGGYTF.

Remarks on this clonotype: A junction boundary mismatches the germline segment, possibly from a read error. V gene TRBV20-1 combines with J gene TRBJ2-5; 9 bases map to TRBD1. From germline, CDR1 is DFQATT and CDR2 SNEGSKA (reference sequence). The length of the CDR3 is 18 residues. This chain's CDR3 is CSTRDVPIKMRQGGEQYF. In DNA, the CDR3 is TGCAGTACTAGAGATGTACCAATTAAAATGCGACAGGGGGGTGAGCAGTACTTC.

The chain carries TRBV13 and TRBJ2-3; 10 positions match TRBD1. The CDR3 contains 13 residues. The V and J ends lost 5 bases and 7 bases, in that order; junction bases with no gene match: 3. CDR1 and CDR2 (germline): PRHDT, FYEKMQ (reference sequence). The CDR3 DNA follows: TGTGCCAGCAGCCGGGACAGGGGAAATACGCAGTATTTT. Protein: CASSRDRGNTQYF.

The rearrangement links TRBV6-2 or TRBV6-3 to TRBJ1-1; 10 nucleotides align to TRBD1. V trimming: 5 bases; J trimming: 0 bases; junction bases outside the gene matches: 6. The CDR3 length is 16 residues. Germline CDR1 reads MNHEY; CDR2 reads SVGEGT. The CDR3: CASSGGTGVMNTEAFF. CDR3 DNA: TGTGCCAGCAGTGGCGGGACAGGGGTGATGAACACTGAAGCTTTCTTT.

The chain has TRBV20-1 and TRBJ2-1; no clear D gene. Germline V CDR1 and CDR2: DFQATT, SNEGSKA (reference sequence). The length of the CDR3 is 12 residues. The V gene lost 4 bases and the J gene lost 10 bases, with 14 bases spanning the gap. Here the CDR3 reads CSAKRSNVEQFF. CDR3 coding DNA: TGCAGTGCTAAGAGGTCGAACGTGGAGCAGTTCTTC.

This clonotype was seen at least ten times. This chain connects TRBV14 to TRBJ2-3, with unresolved D. The CDR3 has 13 residues. V gave up 5 bases and J gave up 4 bases, with 10 bases separating them. The germline CDR1 and CDR2 sequences are SGHDN and FVKESK. The CDR3 nucleotides are TGTGCCAGCAGCTCCCTCGAGGCAGATACGCAGTATTTT. Translated: CASSSLEADTQYF. Based on the CDR3 plus reference TRBV14 and TRBJ2-3, the full variable domain is EAGVTQFPSHSVIEKGQTVTLRCDPISGHDNLYWYRRVMGKEIKFLLHFVKESKQDESGMPNNRFLAERTGGTYSTLKVQPAELEDSGVYFCASSSLEADTQYFGPGTRLTVL.

The CDR3 sequence: CASSQSTLSPYEQYF. In DNA, the CDR3 is TGCGCCAGCAGCCAAAGCACCCTTTCGCCCTACGAGCAGTACTTC. The chain has TRBV4-1 and TRBJ2-7, with D uncertain. Trimming took off 2 bases at V and 2 bases at J, with 13 bases between the two ends. The CDR3 extends over 15 amino acids. Germline V gene lookup returns CDR1 MGHRA and CDR2 YSYEKL.

This chain connects TRBV3-1 to TRBJ2-6; D is possibly TRBD2 (6 bases). Trimming took off 7 bases at V and 1 base at J, with 11 bases between the two ends. The CDR3 consists of 15 residues. The germline CDR1 and CDR2 sequences are LGHDT and YNNKEL (reference sequence). The CDR3: CASTPSDSGANVLTF. CDR3 coding DNA: TGTGCCAGCACCCCTAGCGATTCTGGGGCCAACGTCCTGACTTTC.

The chain joins TRBV13 to TRBJ1-4, with 8 bases matching TRBD1. The CDR3 runs 16 residues. V lost 5 bases to trimming and J lost 6 bases; unmatched junction nucleotides: 11. CDR1 is PRHDT and CDR2 is FYEKMQ in the germline V gene (reference sequence). For the CDR3, the DNA is TGTGCCAGCAGCAGACGTGCAGGGGGCGTCGATGAAAAACTGTTTTTT. Translating it yields CASSRRAGGVDEKLFF.

The chain employs TRBV20-1 and TRBJ1-1; D is unclear. The CDR3 consists of 16 residues. Trimming shortened V by 5 bases and J by 0 bases, and 19 bases separated the two germline ends. Germline CDR1 reads DFQATT; CDR2 reads SNEGSKA (reference sequence). For the CDR3, the DNA is TGCAGTGCTGGCCCCTCGGGCCTCGGAATGAACACTGAAGCTTTCTTT. It yields the protein CSAGPSGLGMNTEAFF.

The V and J genes are TRBV6-2 or TRBV6-3 and TRBJ2-7, with no clear D. This CDR3 region has 15 residues. Looked up from germline, CDR1 is MNHEY and CDR2 is SVGEGT. Trimming stripped 8 bases from V and 0 bases from J, with 17 bases between. The CDR3 DNA reads as TGTGCCAGCGTGCGGAAGGTTCGGAGCTCCTACGAGCAGTACTTC. It codes for CASVRKVRSSYEQYF.

There are a few counts of this clonotype. The chain uses TRBV29-1 and TRBJ2-3; 8 bases map to TRBD2. This CDR3 is built from 15 residues. J lost 0 bases, V lost 8 bases, and 10 bases had no gene match. CDR1 and CDR2 from the germline V gene are SQVTM and ANQGSEA. CDR3 region: CSTELAGGSTDTQYF. CDR3 DNA: TGCAGCACCGAGCTTGCGGGGGGTAGCACAGATACGCAGTATTTT.

On this clonotype itself: At one end the junction does not follow the germline gene, possibly because of a read error. The chain recombines TRBV4-3 with TRBJ2-7; no reliable D call. Germline loops: CDR1 LGHNA, CDR2 YSLEER. The CDR3 loop spans 17 amino acids. The CDR3 coding sequence is TGCGCCGGCAGCCAAGAATGGCAGGTCCCTAATCCGTACGAGCAGTACTTC. Protein sequence: CAGSQEWQVPNPYEQYF.

This clonotype occurred a few times. The gene calls are TRBV12-3 or TRBV12-4 and TRBJ2-5; D is undetermined. The CDR3 loop spans 13 amino acids. V was pared by 7 bases and J by 3 bases, with 12 bases between. The CDR3 bases are TGTGCCAGCAATTTTGCTGGAAAAGAGACCCAGTACTTC. It encodes CASNFAGKETQYF.

This rearrangement joins TRBV15 to TRBJ2-3; D is uncertain. The germline V gene has CDR1 LNHNV and CDR2 YYDKDF (reference sequence). This CDR3 has 15 residues. V was shortened by 1 base and J by 1 base, with 9 bases between the two germline ends. In nucleotides, the CDR3 is TGTGCCACCAGCAGAGCGGCGCAGGGCACAGATACGCAGTATTTT. Its protein product is CATSRAAQGTDTQYF.

Remarks on this clonotype: Its ends do not fully match the called genes, so a read error is possible. The gene calls are TRBV6-1 and TRBJ2-5; 13 nucleotides align to TRBD2. The CDR3 spans 19 residues. Germline lookup yields CDR1 MNHNS and CDR2 SASEGT. CDR3 DNA: TGTGCCAGCACCCTACTAGCGGGGGGGACCGCGAATCTTCAAGGGACCCAGTACTTC. Amino acids: CASTLLAGGTANLQGTQYF.

This sequence joins TRBV10-3 and TRBJ2-1; D gene uncertain. The CDR3 has 14 amino acids. V gave up 10 bases and J gave up 0 bases, with 13 bases separating them. Germline V gives CDR1 ENHRY, CDR2 SYGVKD. The CDR3 coding sequence is TGTGCCACCACATCTAGGGACTCCTACAATGAGCAGTTCTTC. Protein sequence: CATTSRDSYNEQFF.

This chain connects TRBV7-2 to TRBJ1-2; perhaps TRBD1 as D (6 bases). This CDR3 is 16 amino acids long. Trimming left V 5 bases short and J 3 bases short, with 19 bases between. CDR1 is SGHTA and CDR2 is FQGNSA in the germline V gene. The CDR3 here is CASSLRLGGGDYGYTF. CDR3 nucleotides: TGTGCCAGCAGCCTCCGTTTGGGAGGGGGTGACTATGGCTACACCTTC.

V is TRBV20-1 and J is TRBJ1-6; no firm D call. The germline CDR1 and CDR2 sequences are DFQATT and SNEGSKA (reference sequence). Trimming shortened V by 5 bases and J by 6 bases, and 14 bases separated the two germline ends. This CDR3 contains 14 residues. CDR3 nucleotides: TGCAGTGCTCGATCCGGGCAGACTAATTCACCCCTCCACTTT. As protein: CSARSGQTNSPLHF.

The chain has TRBV7-9 and TRBJ1-4; possibly TRBD1 for D (5 bases). Germline CDR1 reads SEHNR; CDR2 reads FQNEAQ (reference sequence). The CDR3 covers 15 residues. Trimming took 2 bases from V and 5 from J, leaving 12 bases between them. CDR3 in DNA: TGTGCCAGCAGCTTAAAGGGACGGACAAATGAAAAACTGTTTTTT. Protein: CASSLKGRTNEKLFF. The full variable domain, rest sourced from reference TRBV7-9 and TRBJ1-4, is DTGVSQNPRHKITKRGQNVTFRCDPISEHNRLYWYRQTLGQGPEFLTYFQNEAQLEKSRLLSDRFSAERPKGSFSTLEIQRTEQGDSAMYLCASSLKGRTNEKLFFGSGTQLSVL.

This clonotype came up once. The chain joins TRBV4-2 to TRBJ2-3, with 12 positions matching TRBD2. The CDR3 is 17 residues long. The ends lost 0 bases at V and 6 bases at J; junction bases unmatched: 7. The germline V gene encodes CDR1 LGHNA and CDR2 YNFKEQ. The CDR3 DNA follows: TGTGCCAGCAGCCAAGATGGAGCTAGCGGGGGGGTGGATACGCAGTATTTT. The encoded protein is CASSQDGASGGVDTQYF.